The clone carrying this T cell receptor beta chain occurred a few times. Its matching antigen is unknown. cDNA came from 0.5 to 1 ug RNA primed by random hexamers. TCR beta CDR3 was amplified by immunoSEQ multiplex PCR. This amplification extended across 54 Vbeta and 13 Jbeta segments. TCRdb reprocessed the immunoSEQ multiplex PCR reads with MiXCR, giving one entry per CDR3 protein. This sample yields about 120,000 distinct CDR3 sequences, of which about 95% are seen a single time; 0.095% to 0.1% belongs to the top ten. The data were taken from a study of CD8 T cells in Susac syndrome. Notes on the study in general: The authors acknowledged that the study's TCR sequencing and HLA analysis involved relatively few individuals.

The TEMRA cells underwent FACS enrichment, while the CD8+ and CD4+ T cells underwent negative isolation. The CDR3 runs 17 residues. Germline V lookup: CDR1 LNHDA, CDR2 SQIVND (reference sequence). Deletions cut 7 bases from V and 6 bases from J, with 25 bases between. The rearrangement links TRBV19 to TRBJ1-5; D may be TRBD1 (5 bases). The sample comprised CD4+ T cells from PBMCs. This sequence was found in a human donor in good health. The CDR3 sequence is CASTPGWRGRGGQPQHF. CDR3 DNA: TGTGCCAGTACTCCCGGGTGGAGAGGAAGGGGTGGTCAGCCCCAGCATTTT. Using reference TRBV19 and TRBJ1-5 for the parts outside the CDR3, the full variable domain is DGGITQSPKYLFRKEGQNVTLSCEQNLNHDAMYWYRQDPGQGLRLIYYSQIVNDFQKGDIAEGYSVSREKKESFPLTVTSAQKNPTAFYLCASTPGWRGRGGQPQHFGDGTRLSIL.